These 29 T cell receptor beta chains originate from one sample sequenced in a study of OX40 agonist ivuxolimab in advanced cancers. Method: immunoSEQ multiplex PCR; TCRdb's copy keeps in-frame clones and lacks some. In the table there are under 25,000 clones, more than 75% of which are singletons. The material sequenced was CD4+ or CD8+ T cells sorted from blood, taken in a trial of the OX40 agonist ivuxolimab. Receptors were obtained from an adult with an advanced solid tumor such as melanoma, head and neck, liver or kidney cancer.

V is TRBV15 and J is TRBJ2-7; D not certain. Trimming cost V 0 bases and J 2 bases, with 8 bases left between them. In germline, CDR1 is LNHNV, CDR2 YYDKDF (reference sequence). The CDR3 sequence is 14 residues long. CDR3 bases: TGTGCCACCAGCAGAGAAACCGTTACCTACGAGCAGTACTTC. As protein: CATSRETVTYEQYF.

The gene calls are TRBV4-2 and TRBJ2-7; D is undetermined. This CDR3 has 12 residues. V lost 1 base and J 6 bases, leaving 7 bases between the germline ends. Germline loops: CDR1 LGHNA, CDR2 YNFKEQ. The CDR3: CASSQGAAEQYF. DNA of the CDR3: TGTGCCAGCAGCCAAGGGGCCGCCGAGCAGTACTTC.

The gene calls are TRBV27 and TRBJ2-7; 9 bases are a match to TRBD1. The CDR3 is made up of 13 amino acids. Unmatched junction bases numbered 4, after V lost 4 bases and J lost 6 bases. Germline CDR1 and CDR2: MNHEY and SMNVEV (reference sequence). The CDR3 DNA sequence: TGTGCCAGCAGTTATCGGGGACAGGGCGAGCAGTACTTC. Its protein is CASSYRGQGEQYF.

This chain joins TRBV9 and TRBJ2-7; D is undetermined. The length of the CDR3 is 14 residues. Trimming took off 3 bases at V and 0 bases at J, with 10 bases between the two ends. CDR1 is SGDLS, CDR2 YYNGEE, per germline. In DNA, the CDR3 is TGTGCCAGCAGCGCAACCGGGTCCTCCTACGAGCAGTACTTC. As protein: CASSATGSSYEQYF.

The chain recombines TRBV7-3 with TRBJ1-2; TRBD1 matches at 12 bases. CDR1 SGHTA and CDR2 FQGTGA come from the germline V gene. V shed 5 bases and J 1 base; nucleotides not matched to a gene: 14. The CDR3 has 19 residues. CDR3 DNA sequence: TGTGCCAGCAGCCCCATTTCCGGGACAGGGGGCGCGGATAACTATGGCTACACCTTC. This translates into CASSPISGTGGADNYGYTF.

The chain uses TRBV19 and TRBJ2-2; D remains unclear. Germline-derived CDR1 and CDR2 are LNHDA and SQIVND (reference sequence). The germline V and J ends were trimmed by 5 bases and 0 bases, with 22 bases remaining between them. The CDR3 is 19 amino acids. The CDR3 DNA follows: TGTGCCAGTAGTCCGCACATCAGGTTTTCAGTGCCGAACACCGGGGAGCTGTTTTTT. It translates to CASSPHIRFSVPNTGELFF.

This clone was seen just once. The V gene is TRBV2, the J gene TRBJ2-2; no definite D call. The CDR3 extends over 14 amino acids. The V end lost 4 bases, the J end lost 6 bases, and 12 bases lay between the germline ends. The germline gives CDR1 SNHLY, CDR2 FYNNEI. Written as DNA, the CDR3 is TGTGCCAGCAGTGGGTCGTTGTGGCCCGGGGAGCTGTTTTTT. Its translation is CASSGSLWPGELFF.

This rearrangement joins TRBV9 to TRBJ2-5; no clear D gene. Germline CDR1 SGDLS, CDR2 YYNGEE. The ends were cut back, 0 bases at V and 10 bases at J, with 13 bases in the middle. The CDR3 is 13 residues long. CDR3 amino acids: CASSVEGLAGQYF. The DNA of the CDR3 is TGTGCCAGCAGCGTAGAAGGGTTAGCCGGCCAGTACTTC.

The J gene is TRBJ2-3, the V gene TRBV5-1; D is ambiguous. Deletions cut 1 base from V and 0 bases from J, with 9 bases between. The germline V gene has CDR1 SGHRS and CDR2 YFSETQ. This CDR3 has 15 residues. CDR3 residues: CASSLHQDSTDTQYF. CDR3 sequence (DNA): TGCGCCAGCAGCTTGCATCAGGATAGCACAGATACGCAGTATTTT. Complete variable domain (other parts from reference TRBV5-1 and TRBJ2-3): KAGVTQTPRYLIKTRGQQVTLSCSPISGHRSVSWYQQTPGQGLQFLFEYFSETQRNKGNFPGRFSGRQFSNSRSEMNVSTLELGDSALYLCASSLHQDSTDTQYFGPGTRLTVL.

The V gene is TRBV7-9, the J gene TRBJ1-6; D is perhaps TRBD1 (6 bases). This CDR3 has 15 residues. V was trimmed by 2 bases and J by 5 bases, leaving 10 bases between them. Per the germline V gene, CDR1 is SEHNR and CDR2 is FQNEAQ (reference sequence). The CDR3 DNA is TGTGCCAGCAGCTTAACAGGGTTTAATAATTCACCCCTCCACTTT. Its protein product is CASSLTGFNNSPLHF. The full variable domain, in which reference TRBV7-9 and TRBJ1-6 provide the parts outside the CDR3, is DTGVSQNPRHKITKRGQNVTFRCDPISEHNRLYWYRQTLGQGPEFLTYFQNEAQLEKSRLLSDRFSAERPKGSFSTLEIQRTEQGDSAMYLCASSLTGFNNSPLHFGNGTRLTVT.

Only a few counts were recorded for this clone. The chain links TRBV9 to TRBJ2-1; TRBD1 or TRBD2 may be the D gene (5 bases each). This CDR3 has 15 residues. V shed 0 bases and J shed 10 bases, with 17 bases lying between them. The germline CDR1 and CDR2 sequences are SGDLS and YYNGEE. This chain's CDR3 is CASSVAGGMIEEQFF. In nucleotides, the CDR3 is TGTGCCAGCAGCGTAGCTGGGGGAATGATAGAGGAGCAGTTCTTC.

The J gene is TRBJ2-1, the V gene TRBV7-9; tentatively, D is TRBD2 (5 bases). Germline CDR1 is SEHNR and CDR2 is FQNEAQ (reference sequence). The CDR3 is 11 amino acids. V dropped 5 bases and J dropped 8 bases, with 7 bases sitting between them. The CDR3 nucleotides are TGTGCCAGCAGCCAGAGGGATGAGCAGTTCTTC. It is translated as CASSQRDEQFF.

The V gene is TRBV28, the J gene TRBJ1-1, with D uncertain. The CDR3 has 13 amino acids. Germline V gives CDR1 MDHEN, CDR2 SYDVKM. V was shortened by 8 bases and J by 0 bases, with 10 bases between the two germline ends. The CDR3 nucleotides read TGTGCCAGCCGGGGAGGCATGAACACTGAAGCTTTCTTT. This codes for CASRGGMNTEAFF.

The chain links TRBV28 to TRBJ2-7, with D possibly matching TRBD1 (5 bases). The germline gives CDR1 MDHEN, CDR2 SYDVKM. Trimming took 2 bases from V and 6 from J, leaving 17 bases between them. There are 15 residues in the CDR3. The CDR3 region is CASSLPRTNSGEQYF. CDR3 sequence (DNA): TGTGCCAGCAGTTTACCTCGGACAAATTCGGGCGAGCAGTACTTC.

V is TRBV7-9 and J is TRBJ1-2; 7 bases match TRBD1. The CDR3 has 13 amino acids. Germline V gene lookup returns CDR1 SEHNR and CDR2 FQNEAQ (reference sequence). Trimming at V came to 5 bases and at J to 3 bases, leaving 3 bases not matched to a gene. DNA of the CDR3: TGTGCCAGCAGCCCCGGGACAGACTATGGCTACACCTTC. This encodes CASSPGTDYGYTF.

This clone was recorded a few times. V usage is TRBV6-4 and J usage is TRBJ1-2; 9 nucleotides line up with TRBD1. Germline V lookup: CDR1 MRHNA, CDR2 SNTAGT. This CDR3 comprises 15 residues. The V segment lost 8 bases and the J segment 4 bases; nucleotides outside the gene matches: 11. This CDR3 is CASRLHGQGPYGYTF. The DNA of the CDR3 is TGTGCCAGCCGCCTCCACGGACAGGGGCCCTATGGCTACACCTTC.

The chain recombines TRBV5-1 with TRBJ1-1, with TRBD1 identical over 8 bases. The CDR3 consists of 19 residues. The germline CDR1 and CDR2 sequences are SGHRS and YFSETQ. J was trimmed by 0 bases and V by 2 bases; bases with no gene match: 15. The CDR3 spells CASSFGTGIRTDMNTEAFF. For the CDR3, the DNA is TGCGCCAGCAGCTTTGGGACAGGAATTAGAACCGACATGAACACTGAAGCTTTCTTT.

In this sample, this clone turned up once. For the CDR3, the DNA is TGTGCCAGCAGCTCGCACCGAGCGGGCCCGTACAATGAGCAGTTCTTC. Translation gives CASSSHRAGPYNEQFF. The chain uses TRBV11-2 and TRBJ2-1, with D possibly being TRBD2 (6 bases). The CDR3 has 16 amino acids. Germline CDR1 reads SGHAT; CDR2 reads FQNNGV. The ends were cut back, 4 bases at V and 4 bases at J, with 17 bases in the middle.

The J gene is TRBJ2-6, the V gene TRBV14; D gene uncertain. CDR1 and CDR2 (germline): SGHDN, FVKESK. The V gene lost 2 bases and the J gene lost 1 base, with 18 bases spanning the gap. There are 19 residues in the CDR3. The CDR3 DNA is TGTGCCAGCAGCCAAAGGTGGGATTGGGGATCTTCTGGGGCCAACGTCCTGACTTTC. Its protein product is CASSQRWDWGSSGANVLTF.

The chain links TRBV7-9 to TRBJ2-7, with D hard to call. The V end lost 5 bases, the J end lost 2 bases, and 7 bases lay between the germline ends. CDR3 size: 12 residues. CDR1 is SEHNR, CDR2 FQNEAQ, per germline (reference sequence). The CDR3 here is CASSPFTYEQYF. The CDR3 nucleotides are TGTGCCAGCAGCCCTTTCACCTACGAGCAGTACTTC.

The rearrangement links TRBV29-1 to TRBJ2-7, with 10 nucleotides matching TRBD2. With 3 bases clipped from V and 3 bases from J, the junction kept 8 bases outside the gene matches. The CDR3 loop spans 15 amino acids. Germline V gene data show CDR1 as SQVTM and CDR2 as ANQGSEA. Here the CDR3 DNA reads TGCAGCGTTGAGTTACTAGCGGGGATTAACTACGAGCAGTACTTC. Its protein is CSVELLAGINYEQYF.

The rearrangement uses TRBV29-1 and TRBJ1-5, with TRBD1 as a possible D gene (5 bases). Trimming took 8 bases from V and 5 from J, leaving 13 bases between them. CDR1 is SQVTM, CDR2 ANQGSEA, per germline. The CDR3 covers 12 residues. The CDR3 DNA is TGCAGCCCCCGGGACCCGCATCAGCCCCAGCATTTT. Its translation: CSPRDPHQPQHF.

This chain's CDR3 is CASSSDFSYEQYF. CDR3 in DNA: TGTGCCAGCAGCTCAGACTTCTCCTACGAGCAGTACTTC. The chain is built from TRBV5-4 and TRBJ2-7; no clear D. Trimming pared 3 bases from V and 0 bases from J, leaving 7 bases between. The length of the CDR3 is 13 residues. The V gene's germline CDR1 is SGHNT and CDR2 YYREEE (reference sequence). The full variable domain, with the rest looked up from reference TRBV5-4 and TRBJ2-7, is ETGVTQSPTHLIKTRGQQVTLRCSSQSGHNTVSWYQQALGQGPQFIFQYYREEENGRGNFPPRFSGLQFPNYSSELNVNALELDDSALYLCASSSDFSYEQYFGPGTRLTVT.

V and J are TRBV25-1 and TRBJ1-1, with a possible D match to TRBD1 (6 bases). The CDR3 spans 14 residues. The germline V gene has CDR1 MGHDK and CDR2 SYGVNS. Trimming shortened V by 6 bases and J by 0 bases, and 11 bases separated the two germline ends. CDR3: CASRTGVMNTEAFF. The CDR3 DNA reads TGTGCCAGCAGGACAGGAGTTATGAACACTGAAGCTTTCTTT.

The chain couples TRBV11-2 to TRBJ2-5; D call uncertain. V lost 2 bases to trimming and J lost 3 bases, with 7 bases between them. Germline V lookup: CDR1 SGHAT, CDR2 FQNNGV. The CDR3 runs 13 residues. CDR3 DNA: TGTGCCAGCAGCTTATCGCCTGAAGAGACCCAGTACTTC. This translates into CASSLSPEETQYF. Drawing the rest from reference TRBV11-2 and TRBJ2-5, the complete variable domain is EAGVAQSPRYKIIEKRQSVAFWCNPISGHATLYWYQQILGQGPKLLIQFQNNGVVDDSQLPKDRFSAERLKGVDSTLKIQPAKLEDSAVYLCASSLSPEETQYFGPGTRLLVL.

This clone was found a few times. The chain has TRBV4-2 and TRBJ2-1; the D is unclear. CDR3 size: 12 residues. The germline V gene has CDR1 LGHNA and CDR2 YNFKEQ. Trimming shortened V by 1 base and J by 6 bases, and 4 bases separated the two germline ends. CDR3: CASSQVSNEQFF. CDR3 nucleotide sequence: TGTGCCAGCAGCCAAGTAAGCAATGAGCAGTTCTTC.

V gene TRBV7-9 combines with J gene TRBJ1-1; TRBD1 agrees at 7 bases. Losses at the gene ends were 6 bases for V and 6 bases for J; bases not matched to a gene: 7. The CDR3 is made up of 13 amino acids. Per germline, CDR1 SEHNR and CDR2 FQNEAQ (reference sequence). The CDR3 DNA reads TGTGCCAGCAGTCTAGGGGGCCGGGCTGAAGCTTTCTTT. This gives the protein CASSLGGRAEAFF.

This clone was seen once. The V gene is TRBV10-1, the J gene TRBJ2-1; D tentatively reads TRBD1 or TRBD2 (7 bases each). CDR1 is WNHNN, CDR2 SYGVQD, per germline (reference sequence). V lost 10 bases, J lost 10 bases, and 20 bases lay in between. The CDR3 spans 13 residues. The CDR3 spells CATSVAGGGEQFF. The DNA of the CDR3 is TGCGCCACCTCGGTAGCAGGGGGAGGGGAGCAGTTCTTC.

The chain has TRBV19 and TRBJ2-7; D remains unclear. Germline V gene data show CDR1 as LNHDA and CDR2 as SQIVND (reference sequence). The V end was cut by 0 bases, the J end by 4 bases, with 10 bases between. The CDR3 length is 14 residues. CDR3 protein: CASSIDDSGYEQYF. The DNA for the CDR3 is TGTGCCAGTAGTATAGATGATTCAGGTTACGAGCAGTACTTC.